This TCR beta chain was documented in a study of T-cell memory formation after mild COVID-19. TCRdb used MiXCR to reprocess the 5' RACE reads, holding one entry per CDR3 protein. The table includes around 200,000 distinct CDR3 sequences, 27% detected once. This CDR3 has 14 amino acids. Germline V gene sequence: CDR1 SGHRS, CDR2 YFSETQ. The V and J ends lost 2 bases and 0 bases, in that order; junction bases with no gene match: 1. This clonotype occurred a few times. This TCR came from an adult woman who had mild COVID-19 (a few samples of this study predate the infection). Cell type and time point are not known. Input material: PBMCs or a T cell subset sorted from them (not recorded which). V gene TRBV5-1 combines with J gene TRBJ2-7; 8 bases map to TRBD1. In nucleotides, the CDR3 is TGCGCCAGCAGCTTTACAGGGGGCTCCTACGAGCAGTACTTC. Its translation: CASSFTGGSYEQYF.